Listed here are 21 T cell receptor beta chains from one sample, sequenced in a study of blood T cell repertoires in COVID-19. This table comes from immunoSEQ multiplex PCR, and its TCRdb copy is limited to in-frame clones, with some not included. The table lists roughly 430,000 clones, roughly 90% of them singletons. The sequenced sample consisted of PBMCs or T cells enriched from blood (not recorded which). These receptors all come from a woman aged 18 to 35 who had been exposed to COVID-19.

This clone was recorded only once. The rearrangement joins TRBV6-1 to TRBJ1-1; D not certain. The CDR3 spans 12 residues. Per germline, CDR1 MNHNS and CDR2 SASEGT. Trimming removed 1 base at V and 5 bases at J, with 5 bases between. CDR3 nucleotides: TGTGCCAGCAGTGAAGTGAGGACTGAAGCTTTCTTT. Its translation: CASSEVRTEAFF.

The CDR3 loop is CASKRIRTGPTNYGYTF. For the CDR3, the DNA is TGTGCCAGCAAACGAATCCGGACAGGGCCGACTAACTATGGCTACACCTTC. This rearrangement joins TRBV19 to TRBJ1-2; 8 bases line up with TRBD1. Germline trimming cut 9 bases from V and 0 bases from J; bases unmatched to any gene: 15. Germline loops: CDR1 LNHDA, CDR2 SQIVND (reference sequence). The CDR3 is 17 amino acids.

V and J are TRBV9 and TRBJ2-3, with a weak D call TRBD2 (6 bases). CDR1 and CDR2 (germline): SGDLS, YYNGEE. The CDR3 consists of 14 residues. V was pared by 6 bases and J by 7 bases, with 18 bases between. CDR3 in DNA: TGTGCCAGCACGGAGGGCCGGGTCGGGAATACGCAGTATTTT. This translates into CASTEGRVGNTQYF.

The J gene is TRBJ1-1, the V gene TRBV5-1; 10 bases are shared with TRBD1. Germline V CDR1 and CDR2: SGHRS, YFSETQ. The CDR3 consists of 15 residues. V shed 2 bases and J 2 bases; nucleotides not matched to a gene: 3. In DNA form, the CDR3 reads TGCGCCAGCAGCTTCGGACAGGGGGGTAACACTGAAGCTTTCTTT. This gives the protein CASSFGQGGNTEAFF.

This clone has more than one count but fewer than ten. V gene TRBV15 combines with J gene TRBJ2-1; 10 positions agree with TRBD2. CDR3 length: 15 residues. Germline loops: CDR1 LNHNV, CDR2 YYDKDF (reference sequence). J was trimmed by 10 bases and V by 1 base; bases with no gene match: 7. In nucleotides, the CDR3 is TGTGCCACCAGCAGAGTCCTAGCGGGGGCTAGGGAGCAGTTCTTC. Translated, it gives CATSRVLAGAREQFF.

This clone was found once. CDR3 DNA: TGTGCCAGCAGCCTGCGACAGGGGAATGAGCAGTTCTTC. This sequence encodes CASSLRQGNEQFF. The J gene is TRBJ2-1, the V gene TRBV11-2, with 8 bases fitting TRBD1. Trimming removed 5 bases from V and 7 bases from J; junction bases left unmatched: 4. Germline loops: CDR1 SGHAT, CDR2 FQNNGV. The CDR3 covers 13 residues.

The chain links TRBV6-5 to TRBJ1-3; D remains ambiguous. CDR3 length equals 12 residues. CDR1 is MNHEY and CDR2 is SVGAGI in the germline V gene. The ends were cut back, 4 bases at V and 4 bases at J, with 5 bases in the middle. The CDR3 DNA reads as TGTGCCAGCAGTTCGGAGGGAAACACCATATATTTT. Encoded protein: CASSSEGNTIYF.

The chain uses TRBV27 and TRBJ1-1; TRBD1 matches 8 bases. Germline V CDR1 and CDR2: MNHEY, SMNVEV (reference sequence). The CDR3 has 13 amino acids. The trim removed 5 bases at V and 6 bases at J, leaving 5 bases unmatched. CDR3 protein: CASSRTGRAEAFF. In DNA form, the CDR3 reads TGTGCCAGCAGTAGGACAGGGAGGGCTGAAGCTTTCTTT.

The genes are TRBV10-3 and TRBJ1-5; the match to TRBD1 covers 9 bases. Germline CDR1 and CDR2: ENHRY and SYGVKD. This CDR3 region has 14 residues. V was pared by 10 bases and J by 0 bases, with 4 bases of the junction left unmatched. The CDR3: CATGQGNSNQPQHF. The DNA for the CDR3 is TGTGCCACCGGACAGGGGAATAGCAATCAGCCCCAGCATTTT.

The rearrangement joins TRBV28 to TRBJ2-2, with TRBD1 matching 8 bases. Trimming took 5 bases from V and 6 from J; bases not matched to a gene: 2. This CDR3 has 13 residues. The germline V gene encodes CDR1 MDHEN and CDR2 SYDVKM. Written as DNA, the CDR3 is TGTGCCAGCAGTAGGGACAGGCCCGGGGAGCTGTTTTTT. This gives the protein CASSRDRPGELFF.

Here the CDR3 reads CASRTGTAHSNQPQHF. The DNA for the CDR3 is TGTGCCAGCAGGACTGGGACAGCCCATAGCAATCAGCCCCAGCATTTT. The chain couples TRBV6-6 to TRBJ1-5; 7 bases align to TRBD1. With 6 bases clipped from V and 0 bases from J, the junction kept 8 bases outside the gene matches. This CDR3 is built from 16 residues. Germline CDR1 and CDR2: MNHNY and SVGAGI (reference sequence).

The rearrangement links TRBV28 to TRBJ1-2, with D possibly matching TRBD1 (6 bases). The ends were cut back, 6 bases at V and 4 bases at J, with 15 bases in the middle. Looked up from germline, CDR1 is MDHEN and CDR2 is SYDVKM. CDR3 length: 14 residues. CDR3 region: CASSKDRLFYGYTF. CDR3 in DNA: TGTGCCAGCAGCAAGGACAGATTGTTCTATGGCTACACCTTC.

The chain combines TRBV5-4 with TRBJ1-2; D is possibly TRBD1 (5 bases). Germline loops: CDR1 SGHNT, CDR2 YYREEE (reference sequence). The V and J ends lost 6 bases and 5 bases respectively, with 17 bases between them. The CDR3 extends over 14 amino acids. CDR3 residues: CASTSGGGGYGYTF. The CDR3 region has the DNA TGTGCCAGCACCTCGGGCGGGGGAGGTTATGGCTACACCTTC.

V usage is TRBV27 and J usage is TRBJ2-2, with D perhaps TRBD1 (6 bases). This CDR3 contains 16 residues. CDR1 is MNHEY and CDR2 is SMNVEV in the germline V gene (reference sequence). Between the trimmed V and J ends, which lost 6 bases and 5 bases, there was a span of 19 bases. The CDR3 spells CASSRHGRGLTGELFF. CDR3 DNA sequence: TGTGCCAGCAGCAGACACGGCAGGGGCCTAACCGGGGAGCTGTTTTTT.

Here the CDR3 DNA reads TGTGCCAGCAGCTATTCGGTGACAGTGAACACTGAAGCTTTCTTT. Translation: CASSYSVTVNTEAFF. The chain links TRBV3-1 (or the pseudogene TRBV3-2) to TRBJ1-1, with a weak D call TRBD1 (5 bases). The V and J ends lost 5 bases and 0 bases respectively, with 13 bases between them. CDR3 size: 15 residues. CDR1 and CDR2 from the germline V gene are LGHDT and YNNKEL (reference sequence).

This clone was recorded once. The rearrangement joins TRBV3-1 (or the pseudogene TRBV3-2) to TRBJ1-6; D gene ambiguous. The CDR3 loop spans 17 amino acids. In germline, CDR1 is LGHDT, CDR2 YNNKEL (reference sequence). Trimming cost V 1 base and J 6 bases, with 16 bases left between them. The CDR3: CASSQVATSRLNSPLHF. Here the CDR3 DNA reads TGTGCCAGCAGCCAAGTAGCTACATCTCGCCTTAATTCACCCCTCCACTTT.

This chain connects TRBV7-3 to TRBJ2-1; 8 bases map to TRBD2. With V trimmed by 5 bases and J by 8 bases, 14 bases remained unmatched. The CDR3 has 16 amino acids. Germline V gives CDR1 SGHTA, CDR2 FQGTGA. The DNA of the CDR3 is TGTGCCAGCAGCACCCCGGGTCGGGGGGGGACTGATGAGCAGTTCTTC. Translation: CASSTPGRGGTDEQFF.

This sequence joins TRBV3-1 (or the pseudogene TRBV3-2) and TRBJ1-2; D not certain. Germline V gene data show CDR1 as LGHDT and CDR2 as YNNKEL (reference sequence). V was shortened by 0 bases and J by 6 bases, with 17 bases between the two germline ends. The CDR3 runs 16 residues. The CDR3: CASSQDSWPFGDGYTF. CDR3 sequence (DNA): TGTGCCAGCAGCCAAGATTCTTGGCCTTTCGGGGATGGCTACACCTTC.

This clone has more than one count but fewer than ten. This chain links TRBV5-1 with TRBJ2-2; D gene uncertain. Trimming removed 0 bases from V and 7 bases from J, with 7 bases in between. The CDR3 is 13 amino acids. CDR1 is SGHRS and CDR2 is YFSETQ in the germline V gene. CDR3 protein: CASSLEEDGELFF. In DNA form, the CDR3 reads TGCGCCAGCAGCTTGGAAGAGGACGGGGAGCTGTTTTTT.

The chain is built from TRBV10-3 and TRBJ2-3; 7 positions match TRBD2. The CDR3 has 16 residues. V lost 1 base to trimming and J lost 0 bases; unmatched junction nucleotides: 4. Germline CDR1 reads ENHRY; CDR2 reads SYGVKD. CDR3 sequence reads: CAISEYRGGSTDTQYF. The CDR3 nucleotides are TGTGCCATCAGTGAGTACCGCGGGGGAAGCACAGATACGCAGTATTTT.

This clone was recorded a few times. The genes are TRBV7-9 and TRBJ2-2; TRBD1 agrees at 9 bases. V was clipped by 5 bases and J by 7 bases; unmatched bases: 20. CDR3 length: 19 residues. Germline values: CDR1 SEHNR, CDR2 FQNEAQ (reference sequence). Here the CDR3 DNA reads TGTGCCAGCAGCAAGCGGGACAGGGAGCCTCCCTTTTACCTCGGGGAGCTGTTTTTT. Translating it yields CASSKRDREPPFYLGELFF.